A single sample is the source of the 24 T cell receptor beta chains below, sequenced in a study of shared clonotypes between healthy human individuals. The repertoire was sequenced with immunoSEQ multiplex PCR; TCRdb's copy has only in-frame clones and lacks some. In the table there are about 96,000 clones, almost 70% of which are singletons. The sequencing sample was made of memory CD8+ T cells sorted from blood. Subset specified: CD45RO+ cells pooled with CCR7-negative TemRA cells. These receptors were collected from a man between 25 and 39 years old in good health.

This clone has only one observation. The CDR3 region has the DNA TGTGCCAGCAGCTTCAGCGGGAGGGCCGGCAATGAGCAGTTCTTC. Protein sequence: CASSFSGRAGNEQFF. The rearrangement links TRBV5-4 to TRBJ2-1; 10 bases match TRBD2. The CDR3 covers 15 residues. J lost 6 bases, V lost 2 bases, and 5 bases had no gene match. Germline V gives CDR1 SGHNT, CDR2 YYREEE (reference sequence).

The CDR3 sequence is CASSFRDRVHEQYF. As DNA, the CDR3 is TGTGCCAGCAGCTTTCGGGACAGGGTCCACGAGCAGTACTTC. The V and J genes are TRBV7-8 and TRBJ2-7; 9 nucleotides align to TRBD1. The CDR3 has 14 amino acids. The germline gives CDR1 SGHVS, CDR2 FQNEAQ. J lost 5 bases, V lost 3 bases, and 5 bases had no gene match. Full variable domain (outside the CDR3, taken from reference TRBV7-8 and TRBJ2-7): GAGVSQSPRYKVAKRGQDVALRCDPISGHVSLFWYQQALGQGPEFLTYFQNEAQLDKSGLPSDRFFAERPEGSVSTLKIQRTQQEDSAVYLCASSFRDRVHEQYFGPGTRLTVT.

This sequence joins TRBV7-9 and TRBJ2-6, with D tentatively TRBD1 (5 bases). The CDR3 is made up of 15 amino acids. Trimming took off 6 bases at V and 0 bases at J, with 9 bases between the two ends. From germline, CDR1 is SEHNR and CDR2 FQNEAQ (reference sequence). The CDR3 sequence is CASRRGPSGANVLTF. CDR3 nucleotides: TGTGCCAGCAGAAGGGGCCCCTCTGGGGCCAACGTCCTGACTTTC.

V is TRBV2 and J is TRBJ2-2; D gene ambiguous. V dropped 5 bases and J dropped 2 bases, with 12 bases sitting between them. The CDR3 spans 15 residues. Germline assignment: CDR1 SNHLY and CDR2 FYNNEI. The CDR3 nucleotides read TGTGCCAGCAGTTGGACCCGTCCTAACACCGGGGAGCTGTTTTTT. Amino acids: CASSWTRPNTGELFF.

The sample holds a few counts of this clone. The rearrangement uses TRBV25-1 and TRBJ1-2; 7 bases are shared with TRBD1. CDR1 and CDR2 from the germline V gene are MGHDK and SYGVNS. The CDR3 totals 13 residues. The trim removed 5 bases at V and 4 bases at J, leaving 4 bases unmatched. This chain's CDR3 is CASSPDRVYGYTF. CDR3 nucleotides: TGTGCCAGCAGTCCCGACAGGGTCTATGGCTACACCTTC.

The chain recombines TRBV7-9 with TRBJ1-5; possible D gene TRBD1, 6 bases. Germline CDR1 and CDR2: SEHNR and FQNEAQ (reference sequence). The CDR3 covers 17 residues. Trimming left V 1 base short and J 2 bases short, with 15 bases between. This chain's CDR3 is CASSLGTGIRGNQPQHF. Written as DNA, the CDR3 is TGTGCCAGCAGCTTAGGTACAGGGATTCGAGGCAATCAGCCCCAGCATTTT.

This chain links TRBV10-2 with TRBJ2-7, with 8 positions matching TRBD1. Germline V gene sequence: CDR1 WSHSY, CDR2 SAAADI. The ends lost 6 bases at V and 3 bases at J; junction bases unmatched: 1. The CDR3 has 12 amino acids. The CDR3 region has the DNA TGCGCCAGCAGGGACAGGGACTACGAGCAGTACTTC. Translation: CASRDRDYEQYF.

V gene TRBV27 combines with J gene TRBJ2-6; 14 bases match TRBD2. Trimming took 5 bases from V and 0 from J; bases not matched to a gene: 18. The CDR3 is made up of 23 amino acids. Germline V gene sequence: CDR1 MNHEY, CDR2 SMNVEV (reference sequence). In nucleotides, the CDR3 is TGTGCCAGCAGTCTTCGGGTCTTAGGACTAGCGGGAGGCCAGAGCTCTGGGGCCAACGTCCTGACTTTC. Encoded protein: CASSLRVLGLAGGQSSGANVLTF.

The count of this clone is one. The chain uses TRBV6-1 and TRBJ1-1, with no clear D. Germline CDR1 and CDR2: MNHNS and SASEGT. This CDR3 is built from 13 residues. V dropped 7 bases and J dropped 5 bases, with 14 bases sitting between them. The CDR3 is CASNAAAGTEAFF. The CDR3 DNA is TGTGCCAGCAATGCGGCCGCGGGGACTGAAGCTTTCTTT.

The J gene is TRBJ2-2, the V gene TRBV30; TRBD2 agrees at 10 bases. With 8 bases clipped from V and 3 bases from J, the junction kept 12 bases outside the gene matches. Germline assignment: CDR1 GTSNPN and CDR2 SVGIG (reference sequence). This CDR3 contains 16 residues. CDR3 nucleotides: TGTGCCGCACCCTACGCTCTAGCGGGAGACACCGGGGAGCTGTTTTTT. Translating it yields CAAPYALAGDTGELFF.

This chain connects TRBV11-2 to TRBJ2-5; tentatively, D is TRBD2 (5 bases). The CDR3 length is 14 residues. Trimming took off 7 bases at V and 4 bases at J, with 16 bases between the two ends. Germline V gives CDR1 SGHAT, CDR2 FQNNGV. The CDR3 region is CASTFTLAPETQYF. Here the CDR3 DNA reads TGTGCCAGCACCTTTACCCTAGCTCCAGAGACCCAGTACTTC.

This chain joins TRBV5-4 and TRBJ1-2; D not certain. Trimming took off 1 base at V and 4 bases at J, with 11 bases between the two ends. Germline values: CDR1 SGHNT, CDR2 YYREEE (reference sequence). This CDR3 comprises 14 residues. This CDR3 reads CASSLKRQSYGYTF. Here the CDR3 DNA reads TGTGCCAGCAGCTTGAAACGGCAGAGCTATGGCTACACCTTC.

J is TRBJ1-3 and V is TRBV4-1; D is perhaps TRBD1 (5 bases). Looked up from germline, CDR1 is MGHRA and CDR2 is YSYEKL. This CDR3 comprises 17 residues. V lost 3 bases and J lost 4, with 19 bases in between. The CDR3 loop is CASSHRAGKSLGNTIYF. The CDR3, as DNA: TGCGCCAGCAGCCACCGGGCAGGGAAGTCTCTCGGAAACACCATATATTTT.

The gene calls are TRBV27 and TRBJ2-7; D unresolved. The V gene lost 3 bases and the J gene lost 0 bases, with 9 bases spanning the gap. Germline V gives CDR1 MNHEY, CDR2 SMNVEV (reference sequence). The CDR3 runs to 14 residues. The CDR3 DNA reads TGTGCCAGCAGTTTGCGGCTGTCCTCCTACGAGCAGTACTTC. It translates to CASSLRLSSYEQYF.

The rearrangement uses TRBV13 and TRBJ2-7, with D possibly matching TRBD2 (5 bases). CDR3 size: 15 residues. Trimming shortened V by 2 bases and J by 5 bases, and 16 bases separated the two germline ends. From germline, CDR1 is PRHDT and CDR2 FYEKMQ (reference sequence). The CDR3 region is CASSLIGPRGHEQYF. CDR3 nucleotides: TGTGCCAGCAGCTTAATAGGGCCGCGAGGGCACGAGCAGTACTTC. Drawing the rest from reference TRBV13 and TRBJ2-7, the complete variable domain is AAGVIQSPRHLIKEKRETATLKCYPIPRHDTVYWYQQGPGQDPQFLISFYEKMQSDKGSIPDRFSAQQFSDYHSELNMSSLELGDSALYFCASSLIGPRGHEQYFGPGTRLTVT.

This chain links TRBV6-4 with TRBJ1-5; TRBD1 matches 8 bases. CDR1 is MRHNA and CDR2 is SNTAGT in the germline V gene. CDR3 length equals 14 residues. Trimming cost V 9 bases and J 6 bases; bases outside gene matches: 10. CDR3 in DNA: TGTGCCAGTCGTCAGGGACAGGACTGTCAGCCCCAGCATTTT. It specifies CASRQGQDCQPQHF.

The chain couples TRBV11-2 to TRBJ2-3; 10 nucleotides align to TRBD2. V was pared by 0 bases and J by 4 bases, with 10 bases of the junction left unmatched. The germline V gene encodes CDR1 SGHAT and CDR2 FQNNGV. This CDR3 has 18 amino acids. CDR3 sequence reads: CASSLEETSGFGADTQYF. DNA for the CDR3: TGTGCCAGCAGCTTAGAAGAGACTAGCGGGTTCGGAGCAGATACGCAGTATTTT.

J is TRBJ2-1 and V is TRBV6-1; 8 bases map to TRBD2. Germline loops: CDR1 MNHNS, CDR2 SASEGT. With V trimmed by 7 bases and J by 13 bases, 9 bases remained unmatched. The CDR3 has 12 amino acids. The CDR3 DNA follows: TGTGCCAGCATCAACCCGGGACTAGACCAGTTCTTC. Protein sequence: CASINPGLDQFF.

The CDR3: CASSLSAGVRTYEQYF. Written as DNA, the CDR3 is TGTGCCAGCAGTTTATCGGCGGGCGTTCGGACCTACGAGCAGTACTTC. This chain uses TRBV27 with TRBJ2-7; TRBD2 might be the D (5 bases). Deletions cut 0 bases from V and 2 bases from J, with 14 bases between. Looked up from germline, CDR1 is MNHEY and CDR2 is SMNVEV (reference sequence). The CDR3 is 16 residues long.

On this clone: The same CDR3 can be traced to other DNA sequences in this sample. The V and J genes are TRBV19 and TRBJ1-5; D not certain. The germline V gene encodes CDR1 LNHDA and CDR2 SQIVND (reference sequence). This CDR3 has 15 amino acids. V lost 0 bases, J lost 1 base, and 7 bases lay in between. This CDR3 reads CASSIDLGSNQPQHF. The CDR3 DNA is TGTGCCAGTAGTATAGATCTGGGGAGCAATCAGCCCCAGCATTTT.

The rearrangement joins TRBV30 to TRBJ2-3; tentatively, D is TRBD1 (7 bases). The V end lost 4 bases, the J end lost 2 bases, and 13 bases lay between the germline ends. Germline loops: CDR1 GTSNPN, CDR2 SVGIG (reference sequence). There are 14 residues in the CDR3. The CDR3 sequence is CAWTRGVYTDTQYF. Here the CDR3 DNA reads TGTGCCTGGACCAGGGGGGTTTACACAGATACGCAGTATTTT.

CDR3 nucleotide sequence: TGTGCCAGCAGCTTAGGGACTAGCCGAAACAATGAGCAGTTCTTC. Its protein product is CASSLGTSRNNEQFF. This rearrangement joins TRBV7-8 to TRBJ2-1, with TRBD2 identical over 8 bases. In germline, CDR1 is SGHVS, CDR2 FQNEAQ. The CDR3 is 15 residues long. The V gene end was trimmed by 1 base and the J gene end by 5 bases; junction bases not matched to a gene: 4.

The gene calls are TRBV19 and TRBJ2-3; no firm D call. This CDR3 spans 13 amino acids. Between the trimmed V and J ends, which lost 3 bases and 4 bases, there was a span of 8 bases. Germline assignment: CDR1 LNHDA and CDR2 SQIVND (reference sequence). The CDR3 sequence: CASSIIGSDTQYF. The CDR3 region has the DNA TGTGCCAGTAGTATTATAGGGTCAGATACGCAGTATTTT.

The table lists this clone with a count of one. The chain uses TRBV14 and TRBJ1-3; no reliable D call. V was cut by 1 base and J by 5 bases, with 0 bases left in between. Germline lookup yields CDR1 SGHDN and CDR2 FVKESK. The CDR3 is 11 amino acids. The CDR3 DNA reads as TGTGCCAGCAGCCAAGGAAACACCATATATTTT. It is translated as CASSQGNTIYF.